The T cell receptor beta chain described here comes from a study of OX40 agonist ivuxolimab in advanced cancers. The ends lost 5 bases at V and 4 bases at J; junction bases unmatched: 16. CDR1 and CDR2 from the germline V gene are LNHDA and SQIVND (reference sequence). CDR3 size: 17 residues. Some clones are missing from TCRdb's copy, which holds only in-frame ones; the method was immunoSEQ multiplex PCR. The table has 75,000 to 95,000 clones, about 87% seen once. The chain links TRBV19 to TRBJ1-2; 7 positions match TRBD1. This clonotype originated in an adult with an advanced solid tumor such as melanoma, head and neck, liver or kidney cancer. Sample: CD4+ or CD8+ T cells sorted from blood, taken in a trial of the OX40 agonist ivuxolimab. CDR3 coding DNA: TGTGCCAGTAGTGCGGGACGGACAGGAACCCCTTTCTATGGCTACACCTTC. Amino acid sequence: CASSAGRTGTPFYGYTF.